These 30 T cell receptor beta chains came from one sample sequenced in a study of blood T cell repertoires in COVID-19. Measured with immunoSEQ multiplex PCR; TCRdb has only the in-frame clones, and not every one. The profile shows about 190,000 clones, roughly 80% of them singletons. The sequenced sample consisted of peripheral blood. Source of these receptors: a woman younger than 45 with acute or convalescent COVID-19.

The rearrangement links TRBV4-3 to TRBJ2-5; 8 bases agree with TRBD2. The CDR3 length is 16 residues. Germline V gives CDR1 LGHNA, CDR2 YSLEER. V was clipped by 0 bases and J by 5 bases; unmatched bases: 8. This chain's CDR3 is CASSQDKGLGGETQYF. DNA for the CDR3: TGCGCCAGCAGCCAAGATAAGGGACTAGGGGGGGAGACCCAGTACTTC.

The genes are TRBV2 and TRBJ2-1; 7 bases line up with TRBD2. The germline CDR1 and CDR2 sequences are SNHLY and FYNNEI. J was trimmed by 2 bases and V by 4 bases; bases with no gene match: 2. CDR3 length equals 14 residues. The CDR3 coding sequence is TGTGCCAGCAGTGCAGGGACTACCTACAATGAGCAGTTCTTC. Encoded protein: CASSAGTTYNEQFF. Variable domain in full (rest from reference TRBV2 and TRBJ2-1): EPEVTQTPSHQVTQMGQEVILRCVPISNHLYFYWYRQILGQKVEFLVSFYNNEISEKSEIFDDQFSVERPDGSNFTLKIRSTKLEDSAMYFCASSAGTTYNEQFFGPGTRLTVL.

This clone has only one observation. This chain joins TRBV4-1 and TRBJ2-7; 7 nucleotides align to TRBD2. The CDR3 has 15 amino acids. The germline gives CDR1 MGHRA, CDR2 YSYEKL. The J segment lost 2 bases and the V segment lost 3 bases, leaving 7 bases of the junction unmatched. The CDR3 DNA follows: TGCGCCAGCAGCCAGGTCCAGCGGGGACCCTACGAGCAGTACTTC. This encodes CASSQVQRGPYEQYF.

The CDR3 loop reads CASSLAHPNSPLHF. The DNA for the CDR3 is TGTGCCAGCAGCTTAGCACATCCAAATTCACCCCTCCACTTT. J is TRBJ1-6 and V is TRBV7-9, with no clear D. Trimming pared 0 bases from V and 7 bases from J, leaving 7 bases between. The germline V gene has CDR1 SEHNR and CDR2 FQNEAQ (reference sequence). CDR3 length: 14 amino acids.

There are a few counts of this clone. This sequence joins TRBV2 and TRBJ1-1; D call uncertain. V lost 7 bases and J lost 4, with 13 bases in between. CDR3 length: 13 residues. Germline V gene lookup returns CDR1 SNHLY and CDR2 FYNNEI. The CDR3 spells CASTRALSTEAFF. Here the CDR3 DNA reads TGTGCCAGCACCCGAGCCCTGAGCACTGAAGCTTTCTTT.

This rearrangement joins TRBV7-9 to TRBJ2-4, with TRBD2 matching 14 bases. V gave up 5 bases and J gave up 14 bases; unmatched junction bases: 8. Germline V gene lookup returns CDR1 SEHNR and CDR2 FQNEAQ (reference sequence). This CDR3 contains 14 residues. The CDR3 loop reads CASSPGLAGGSEYF. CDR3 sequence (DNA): TGTGCCAGCAGCCCAGGACTAGCGGGAGGTTCGGAGTACTTC.

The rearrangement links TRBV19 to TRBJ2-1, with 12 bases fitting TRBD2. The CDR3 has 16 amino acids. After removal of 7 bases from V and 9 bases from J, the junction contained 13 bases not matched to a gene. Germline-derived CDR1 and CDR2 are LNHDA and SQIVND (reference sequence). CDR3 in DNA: TGTGCCAGTACCCCGGGGCTAGCGGGGGGGCAAGGTGAGCAGTTCTTC. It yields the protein CASTPGLAGGQGEQFF.

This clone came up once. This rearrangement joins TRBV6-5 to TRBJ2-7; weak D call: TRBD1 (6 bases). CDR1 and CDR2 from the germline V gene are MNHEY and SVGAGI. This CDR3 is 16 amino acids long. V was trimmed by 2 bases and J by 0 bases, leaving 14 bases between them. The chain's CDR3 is CASSYRDRLNSYEQYF. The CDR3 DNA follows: TGTGCCAGCAGTTACCGAGACAGGCTGAACTCCTACGAGCAGTACTTC.

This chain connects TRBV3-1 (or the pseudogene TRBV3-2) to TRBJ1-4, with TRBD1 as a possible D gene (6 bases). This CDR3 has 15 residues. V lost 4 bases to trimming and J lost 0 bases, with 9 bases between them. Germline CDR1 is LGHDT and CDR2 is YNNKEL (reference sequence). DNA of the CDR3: TGTGCCAGCAGCCGAGGACAGACAACTAATGAAAAACTGTTTTTT. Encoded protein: CASSRGQTTNEKLFF.

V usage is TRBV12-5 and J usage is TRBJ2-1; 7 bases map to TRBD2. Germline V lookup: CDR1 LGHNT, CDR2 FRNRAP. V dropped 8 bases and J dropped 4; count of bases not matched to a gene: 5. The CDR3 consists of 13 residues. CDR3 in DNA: TGTGCTAGTCGCCTAGCGGATTACAATGAGCAGTTCTTC. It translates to CASRLADYNEQFF.

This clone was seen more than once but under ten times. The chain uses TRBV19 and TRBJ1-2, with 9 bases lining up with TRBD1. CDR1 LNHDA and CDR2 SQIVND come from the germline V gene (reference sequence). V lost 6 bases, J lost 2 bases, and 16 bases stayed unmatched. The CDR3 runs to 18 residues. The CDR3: CASRARPGTGRRNYGYTF. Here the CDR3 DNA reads TGTGCCAGTAGGGCCCGCCCCGGGACAGGGAGAAGAAACTATGGCTACACCTTC.

The CDR3 reads CASSPGGRGEQYF. For the CDR3, the DNA is TGTGCCAGCAGCCCCGGGGGAAGGGGCGAGCAGTACTTC. The genes are TRBV28 and TRBJ2-7, with D perhaps TRBD2 (6 bases). V gave up 6 bases and J gave up 6 bases, with 15 bases separating them. Germline loops: CDR1 MDHEN, CDR2 SYDVKM. The CDR3 covers 13 residues. Supplemented by reference TRBV28 and TRBJ2-7, the full variable domain reads DVKVTQSSRYLVKRTGEKVFLECVQDMDHENMFWYRQDPGLGLRLIYFSYDVKMKEKGDIPEGYSVSREKKERFSLILESASTNQTSMYLCASSPGGRGEQYFGPGTRLTVT.

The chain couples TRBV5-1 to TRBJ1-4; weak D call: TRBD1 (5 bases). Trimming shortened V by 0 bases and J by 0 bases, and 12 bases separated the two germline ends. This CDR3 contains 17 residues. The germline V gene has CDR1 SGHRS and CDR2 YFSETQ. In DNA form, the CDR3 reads TGCGCCAGCAGCTTGGGTGGGACTGTTGCAACTAATGAAAAACTGTTTTTT. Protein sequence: CASSLGGTVATNEKLFF. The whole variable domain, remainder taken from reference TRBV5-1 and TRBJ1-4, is KAGVTQTPRYLIKTRGQQVTLSCSPISGHRSVSWYQQTPGQGLQFLFEYFSETQRNKGNFPGRFSGRQFSNSRSEMNVSTLELGDSALYLCASSLGGTVATNEKLFFGSGTQLSVL.

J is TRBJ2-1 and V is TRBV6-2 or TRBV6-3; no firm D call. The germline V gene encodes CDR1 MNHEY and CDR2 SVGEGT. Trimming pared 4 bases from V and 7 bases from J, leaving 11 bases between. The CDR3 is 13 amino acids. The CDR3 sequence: CASSSLYPNEQFF. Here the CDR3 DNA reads TGTGCCAGCAGTTCGCTATATCCGAATGAGCAGTTCTTC.

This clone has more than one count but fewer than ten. The CDR3 reads CASSLTNGVNGYTF. CDR3 in DNA: TGTGCCAGCAGTCTAACCAACGGTGTTAATGGCTACACCTTC. The V and J genes are TRBV27 and TRBJ1-2; D remains unclear. This CDR3 contains 14 residues. Germline lookup yields CDR1 MNHEY and CDR2 SMNVEV (reference sequence). The V end lost 5 bases, the J end lost 6 bases, and 16 bases lay between the germline ends.

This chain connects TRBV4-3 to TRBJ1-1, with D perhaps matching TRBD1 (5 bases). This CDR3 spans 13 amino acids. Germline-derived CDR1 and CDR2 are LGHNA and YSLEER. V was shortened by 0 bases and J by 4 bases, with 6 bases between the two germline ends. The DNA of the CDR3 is TGCGCCAGCAGCCAAGATCAGGGCACTGAAGCTTTCTTT. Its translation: CASSQDQGTEAFF.

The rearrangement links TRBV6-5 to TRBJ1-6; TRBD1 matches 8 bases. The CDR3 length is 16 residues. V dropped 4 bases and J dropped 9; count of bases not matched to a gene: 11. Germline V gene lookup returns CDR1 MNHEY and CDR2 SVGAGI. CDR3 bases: TGTGCCAGCAGTTGGGGGGCGGACAGGGCGGGTTCACCCCTCCACTTT. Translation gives CASSWGADRAGSPLHF.

The CDR3 here is CATRGYGELFF. The CDR3 nucleotides are TGTGCCACCCGAGGGTACGGGGAGCTGTTTTTT. The J gene is TRBJ2-2, the V gene TRBV27; maybe TRBD2 (5 bases). The CDR3 has 11 amino acids. Germline V gene lookup returns CDR1 MNHEY and CDR2 SMNVEV (reference sequence). The V end was cut by 10 bases, the J end by 7 bases, with 10 bases between.

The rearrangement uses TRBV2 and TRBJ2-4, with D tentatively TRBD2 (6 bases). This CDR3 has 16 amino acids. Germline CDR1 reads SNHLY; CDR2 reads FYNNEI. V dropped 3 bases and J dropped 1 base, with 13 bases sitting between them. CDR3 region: CASSDRAEGAKNIQYF. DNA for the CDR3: TGTGCCAGCAGTGATAGGGCGGAGGGGGCCAAAAACATTCAGTACTTC.

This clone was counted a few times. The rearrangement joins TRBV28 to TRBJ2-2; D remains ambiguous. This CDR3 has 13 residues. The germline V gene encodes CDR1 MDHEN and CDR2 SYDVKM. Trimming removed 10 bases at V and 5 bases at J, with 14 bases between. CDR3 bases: TGTGCCACCTGGAGTAGTGGAACCGGGGAGCTGTTTTTT. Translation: CATWSSGTGELFF.

Here the CDR3 DNA reads TGTGCCAGCAGTTTTCGTTTTCTAGCGGGATTGAACACCGGGGAGCTGTTTTTT. It yields the protein CASSFRFLAGLNTGELFF. The chain is built from TRBV27 and TRBJ2-2; 9 bases are a match to TRBD2. The CDR3 has 18 amino acids. V shed 3 bases and J 1 base; nucleotides not matched to a gene: 9. Germline loops: CDR1 MNHEY, CDR2 SMNVEV (reference sequence).

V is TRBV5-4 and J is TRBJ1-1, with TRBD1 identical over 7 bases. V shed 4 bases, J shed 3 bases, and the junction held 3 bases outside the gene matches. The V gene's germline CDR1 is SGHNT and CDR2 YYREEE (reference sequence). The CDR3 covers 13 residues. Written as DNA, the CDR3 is TGTGCCAGCAGCCCAACAGGGGACACTGAAGCTTTCTTT. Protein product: CASSPTGDTEAFF.

The CDR3: CSVDVPARARHTF. The CDR3 DNA reads TGCAGCGTTGATGTTCCGGCCAGGGCTAGACACACCTTC. This rearrangement joins TRBV29-1 to TRBJ1-2, with TRBD1 as a possible D gene (5 bases). Germline lookup yields CDR1 SQVTM and CDR2 ANQGSEA. This CDR3 has 13 amino acids. V was clipped by 3 bases and J by 12 bases, with 20 bases between them.

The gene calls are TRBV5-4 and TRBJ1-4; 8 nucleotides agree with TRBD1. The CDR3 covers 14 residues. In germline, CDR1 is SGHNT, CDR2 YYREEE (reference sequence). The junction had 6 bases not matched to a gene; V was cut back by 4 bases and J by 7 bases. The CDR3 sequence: CASSVRGLGEKLFF. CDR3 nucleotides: TGTGCCAGCAGCGTCAGGGGGCTAGGTGAAAAACTGTTTTTT. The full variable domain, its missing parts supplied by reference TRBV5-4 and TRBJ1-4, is ETGVTQSPTHLIKTRGQQVTLRCSSQSGHNTVSWYQQALGQGPQFIFQYYREEENGRGNFPPRFSGLQFPNYSSELNVNALELDDSALYLCASSVRGLGEKLFFGSGTQLSVL.

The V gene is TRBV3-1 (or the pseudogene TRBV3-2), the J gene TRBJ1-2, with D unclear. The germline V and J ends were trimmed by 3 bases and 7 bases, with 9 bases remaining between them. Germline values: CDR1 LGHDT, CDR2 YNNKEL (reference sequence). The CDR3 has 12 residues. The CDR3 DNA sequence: TGTGCCAGCAGCCAGGGAGGCCGTGGCTACACCTTC. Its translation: CASSQGGRGYTF.

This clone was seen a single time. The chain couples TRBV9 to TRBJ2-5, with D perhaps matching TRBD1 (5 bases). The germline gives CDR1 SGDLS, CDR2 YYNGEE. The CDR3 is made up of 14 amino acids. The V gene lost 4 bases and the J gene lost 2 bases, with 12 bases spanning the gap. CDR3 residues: CASSPRQLQETQYF. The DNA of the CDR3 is TGTGCCAGCAGCCCGAGACAGTTGCAAGAGACCCAGTACTTC. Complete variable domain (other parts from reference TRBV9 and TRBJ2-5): DSGVTQTPKHLITATGQRVTLRCSPRSGDLSVYWYQQSLDQGLQFLIQYYNGEERAKGNILERFSAQQFPDLHSELNLSSLELGDSALYFCASSPRQLQETQYFGPGTRLLVL.

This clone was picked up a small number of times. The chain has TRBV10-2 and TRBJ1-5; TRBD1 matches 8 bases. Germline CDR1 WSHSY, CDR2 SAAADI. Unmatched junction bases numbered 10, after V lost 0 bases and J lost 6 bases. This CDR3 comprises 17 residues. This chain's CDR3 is CASSESFGQGIGQPQHF. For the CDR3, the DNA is TGCGCCAGCAGTGAGTCGTTCGGACAGGGAATTGGTCAGCCCCAGCATTTT.

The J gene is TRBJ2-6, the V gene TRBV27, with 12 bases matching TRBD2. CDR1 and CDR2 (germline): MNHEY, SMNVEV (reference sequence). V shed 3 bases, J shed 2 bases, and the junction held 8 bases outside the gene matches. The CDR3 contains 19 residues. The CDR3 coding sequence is TGTGCCAGCAGTTTGAAGGCTAGCGGGAGGGCCACTGGGGCCAACGTCCTGACTTTC. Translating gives CASSLKASGRATGANVLTF.

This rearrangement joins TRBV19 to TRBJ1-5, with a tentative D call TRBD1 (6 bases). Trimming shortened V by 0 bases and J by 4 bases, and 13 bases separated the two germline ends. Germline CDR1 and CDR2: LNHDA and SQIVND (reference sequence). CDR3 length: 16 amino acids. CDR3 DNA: TGTGCCAGTAGTATAGAGACAGGACACTTTAATCAGCCCCAGCATTTT. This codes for CASSIETGHFNQPQHF.

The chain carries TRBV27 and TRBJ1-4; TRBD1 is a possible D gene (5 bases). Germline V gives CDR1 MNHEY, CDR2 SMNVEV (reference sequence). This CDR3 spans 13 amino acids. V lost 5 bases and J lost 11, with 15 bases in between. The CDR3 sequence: CASSEAQGTKLFF. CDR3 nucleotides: TGTGCCAGCAGTGAGGCCCAGGGAACCAAACTGTTTTTT.